This entry lists 5 T cell receptor beta chains sequenced from one sample in a study of a mutant IDH1 vaccine in newly diagnosed glioma. The time point here: baseline, week 1 (first vaccination visit). As for treatment: pre-vaccination baseline after standard-of-care therapy. Sequencing used immunoSEQ multiplex PCR; TCRdb keeps in-frame clones, though not all of them. The sample consists of about 100,000 clones, 80% of them appearing once. Here the sequenced sample was PBMCs, taken from a glioma patient treated with radiotherapy, temozolomide or both. The receptors were sampled from a man aged 35 to 55 with glioma.

The J gene is TRBJ2-1, the V gene TRBV13, with 13 bases aligning to TRBD2. Germline assignment: CDR1 PRHDT and CDR2 FYEKMQ (reference sequence). This CDR3 has 19 residues. Unmatched junction bases numbered 24, after V lost 8 bases and J lost 11 bases. In DNA form, the CDR3 reads TGTGCCAGCGGCCTTGCTGGACTAGCGGGGGCCTACAATGGCCCCCAGCAGTTCTTC. Protein product: CASGLAGLAGAYNGPQQFF.

This clone was observed a handful of times. The chain combines TRBV19 with TRBJ1-5, with D tentatively TRBD1 (6 bases). Trimming took off 4 bases at V and 0 bases at J, with 10 bases between the two ends. The CDR3 consists of 15 residues. Germline V gene data show CDR1 as LNHDA and CDR2 as SQIVND (reference sequence). CDR3: CASSSRGVSNQPQHF. Here the CDR3 DNA reads TGTGCCAGTAGTAGCAGGGGTGTTAGCAATCAGCCCCAGCATTTT.

This sequence joins TRBV28 and TRBJ2-5; 7 nucleotides match TRBD1. The germline CDR1 and CDR2 sequences are MDHEN and SYDVKM. Trimming took 5 bases from V and 5 from J; bases not matched to a gene: 11. This CDR3 spans 15 amino acids. CDR3 bases: TGTGCCAGCAGTCCAAGACAGGGATGGTCCGAGACCCAGTACTTC. As protein: CASSPRQGWSETQYF.

V is TRBV19 and J is TRBJ1-1; D is unresolved. The CDR3 has 14 residues. Between the trimmed V and J ends, which lost 1 base and 5 bases, there was a span of 11 bases. The germline V gene has CDR1 LNHDA and CDR2 SQIVND (reference sequence). The CDR3: CASSIVGVGTEAFF. The CDR3 DNA follows: TGTGCCAGTAGTATAGTTGGGGTCGGAACTGAAGCTTTCTTT.

The chain joins TRBV4-2 to TRBJ1-4; unclear D gene. The CDR3 extends over 14 amino acids. V lost 1 base and J 3 bases, leaving 6 bases between the germline ends. In germline, CDR1 is LGHNA, CDR2 YNFKEQ. DNA of the CDR3: TGTGCCAGCAGCCAAGTCAGCTCTAATGAAAAACTGTTTTTT. Encoded protein: CASSQVSSNEKLFF.